The clone carrying this T cell receptor (beta chain) was seen only a few times. Its antigen remains unidentified. This record belongs to a study of glioma-infiltrating T cells after dendritic cell vaccination. V lost 5 bases and J 2 bases, leaving 13 bases between the germline ends. Germline loops: CDR1 WNHNN, CDR2 SYGVQD (reference sequence). The CDR3 sequence is 15 residues long. Stated time point: after dendritic cell vaccination, including at tumor progression/relapse. TCRB CDR3 was amplified from 2 ug genomic DNA or less. Amplification used 60 V beta primers and 13 J beta primers. Profiling relied on immunoSEQ multiplex PCR, and the TCRdb table lists in-frame clones only, not all of them. Here the sample spans 75,000 to 85,000 clones, around nine tenths being singletons. Findings and caveats of the study: Higher pretreatment TIL content predicted longer progression-free time and survival.

The V call is TRBV10-1, the J call TRBJ1-3; maybe TRBD1 (6 bases). The clonotype originates from a human donor with glioblastoma. Material: blood, obtained after dendritic cell vaccination. The CDR3, as DNA: TGCGCCAGCAGTTTACAGGGCGGCCCTGGAAACACCATATATTTT. It specifies CASSLQGGPGNTIYF.